The 30 T cell receptor beta chains reported below all come from one sample, sequenced in a study of blood T cell repertoires in COVID-19. Sequenced by immunoSEQ multiplex PCR; TCRdb stores in-frame clones only, minus some. The data contain 45,000 to 65,000 clones, approximately 82% of them singletons. Sequencing was carried out using peripheral blood. The receptors were gathered from a man in his 70s with active COVID-19.

J is TRBJ1-2 and V is TRBV6-2 or TRBV6-3; D uncertain. This CDR3 spans 16 amino acids. Looked up from germline, CDR1 is MNHEY and CDR2 is SVGEGT. V shed 0 bases and J shed 4 bases, with 15 bases lying between them. CDR3 nucleotides: TGTGCCAGCAGTTACTCGAGCCTGGCAGGCCTCTATGGCTACACCTTC. Encoded protein: CASSYSSLAGLYGYTF.

The chain links TRBV9 to TRBJ2-3; 7 bases are shared with TRBD1. This CDR3 comprises 17 residues. The V and J ends lost 3 bases and 0 bases, in that order; junction bases with no gene match: 10. Germline CDR1 and CDR2: SGDLS and YYNGEE. CDR3: CASSARGGGPSTDTQYF. The CDR3 DNA reads TGTGCCAGCAGCGCTCGAGGGGGCGGGCCGAGCACAGATACGCAGTATTTT. Variable domain in full (rest from reference TRBV9 and TRBJ2-3): DSGVTQTPKHLITATGQRVTLRCSPRSGDLSVYWYQQSLDQGLQFLIQYYNGEERAKGNILERFSAQQFPDLHSELNLSSLELGDSALYFCASSARGGGPSTDTQYFGPGTRLTVL.

The table lists this clone with a count of one. The gene calls are TRBV19 and TRBJ2-4; 12 bases align to TRBD1. Germline trimming cut 6 bases from V and 2 bases from J; bases unmatched to any gene: 5. The CDR3 totals 16 residues. The germline V gene has CDR1 LNHDA and CDR2 SQIVND (reference sequence). The CDR3 region has the DNA TGTGCCAGTAGAGGGGGACAGGGGGCGACCAAAAACATTCAGTACTTC. Its translation: CASRGGQGATKNIQYF.

CDR3 in amino acids: CASSIGTGRGYTF. DNA for the CDR3: TGTGCCAGCAGCATAGGGACAGGGCGCGGCTACACCTTC. This rearrangement joins TRBV14 to TRBJ1-2, with 9 positions matching TRBD1. Germline trimming cut 5 bases from V and 8 bases from J; bases unmatched to any gene: 6. This CDR3 region has 13 residues. From germline, CDR1 is SGHDN and CDR2 FVKESK.

This chain links TRBV27 with TRBJ2-7, with TRBD1 identical over 7 bases. Germline V gene sequence: CDR1 MNHEY, CDR2 SMNVEV (reference sequence). V lost 5 bases to trimming and J lost 3 bases; unmatched junction nucleotides: 16. This CDR3 is 17 amino acids long. The CDR3 bases are TGTGCCAGCAGTCCGATTCGACAGGGAGACGAGTTCTACGAGCAGTACTTC. Its protein product is CASSPIRQGDEFYEQYF.

This clone was seen only once. The chain's CDR3 is CATAKDRAYTQYF. CDR3 bases: TGTGCCACGGCTAAGGACAGGGCATATACGCAGTATTTT. This chain links TRBV19 with TRBJ2-3; 8 bases fit TRBD1. The germline gives CDR1 LNHDA, CDR2 SQIVND (reference sequence). This CDR3 is built from 13 residues. V dropped 10 bases and J dropped 7; count of bases not matched to a gene: 10.

The chain's CDR3 is CASSQAAGLGQDTQYF. CDR3 nucleotide sequence: TGCGCCAGCAGCCAAGCAGCGGGACTAGGGCAAGATACGCAGTATTTT. This chain connects TRBV4-3 to TRBJ2-3; 8 nucleotides align to TRBD2. Germline loops: CDR1 LGHNA, CDR2 YSLEER. The V gene end was trimmed by 1 base and the J gene end by 5 bases; junction bases not matched to a gene: 8. This CDR3 comprises 16 residues.

The gene calls are TRBV7-2 and TRBJ2-5, with D possibly being TRBD2 (5 bases). V was cut by 1 base and J by 5 bases, with 14 bases left in between. The CDR3 is 15 residues long. Germline V gene sequence: CDR1 SGHTA, CDR2 FQGNSA. The CDR3 reads CASSLGSGSGETQYF. The CDR3 DNA follows: TGTGCCAGCAGCTTAGGTTCGGGATCGGGGGAGACCCAGTACTTC. Full variable domain (remainder filled in from reference TRBV7-2 and TRBJ2-5): GAGVSQSPSNKVTEKGKDVELRCDPISGHTALYWYRQSLGQGLEFLIYFQGNSAPDKSGLPSDRFSAERTGGSVSTLTIQRTQQEDSAVYLCASSLGSGSGETQYFGPGTRLLVL.

The CDR3 protein is CASSQAGGTQPQHF. CDR3 sequence (DNA): TGCGCCAGCAGCCAAGCGGGGGGAACTCAGCCCCAGCATTTT. The rearrangement joins TRBV4-1 to TRBJ1-5, with a weak D call TRBD1 (5 bases). The CDR3 totals 14 residues. Germline CDR1 MGHRA, CDR2 YSYEKL. V was trimmed by 1 base and J by 6 bases, leaving 10 bases between them.

The rearrangement uses TRBV11-3 and TRBJ2-2; 10 nucleotides agree with TRBD1. The CDR3 is 14 residues long. V trimming: 5 bases; J trimming: 8 bases; junction bases outside the gene matches: 5. Per the germline V gene, CDR1 is SGHNT and CDR2 is YENEEA. The CDR3, as DNA: TGTGCCAGCAGCCGACAGGGGGCAGGGGGGGAGCTGTTTTTT. The encoded protein is CASSRQGAGGELFF.

The V gene is TRBV7-9, the J gene TRBJ2-7, with 7 bases lining up with TRBD1. The CDR3 is 15 residues long. CDR1 SEHNR and CDR2 FQNEAQ come from the germline V gene (reference sequence). After removal of 6 bases from V and 2 bases from J, the junction contained 10 bases not matched to a gene. The DNA for the CDR3 is TGTGCCAGCAGTTCCCGGGACAGTAAGACCTACGAGCAGTACTTC. This encodes CASSSRDSKTYEQYF.

The V gene is TRBV7-3, the J gene TRBJ2-1, with D possibly TRBD2 on 6 matching bases. The germline CDR1 and CDR2 sequences are SGHTA and FQGTGA. The CDR3 length is 17 residues. Deletions cut 5 bases from V and 5 bases from J, with 22 bases between. For the CDR3, the DNA is TGTGCCAGCAGCCCCACTGCCCTAGCGTTTACGAACAATGAGCAGTTCTTC. Encoded protein: CASSPTALAFTNNEQFF.

The CDR3 nucleotides read TGTGCCAGCAGCGTAGGGGGACAGGGGGAGACCCAGTACTTC. This sequence encodes CASSVGGQGETQYF. The chain recombines TRBV9 with TRBJ2-5; 10 nucleotides match TRBD1. The CDR3 consists of 14 residues. From germline, CDR1 is SGDLS and CDR2 YYNGEE. Unmatched junction bases numbered 1, after V lost 0 bases and J lost 5 bases.

This chain connects TRBV9 to TRBJ1-1; D is unresolved. From germline, CDR1 is SGDLS and CDR2 YYNGEE. The CDR3 has 15 amino acids. The germline V and J ends were trimmed by 3 bases and 2 bases, with 14 bases remaining between them. The CDR3 region is CASSASPTSNTEAFF. CDR3 coding DNA: TGTGCCAGCAGCGCGAGCCCGACATCTAACACTGAAGCTTTCTTT. The variable domain in full, completed from reference TRBV9 and TRBJ1-1, reads DSGVTQTPKHLITATGQRVTLRCSPRSGDLSVYWYQQSLDQGLQFLIQYYNGEERAKGNILERFSAQQFPDLHSELNLSSLELGDSALYFCASSASPTSNTEAFFGQGTRLTVV.

The rearrangement uses TRBV6-5 and TRBJ1-1; tentatively, D is TRBD1 (5 bases). The germline V gene encodes CDR1 MNHEY and CDR2 SVGAGI. This CDR3 is 13 amino acids long. V lost 5 bases and J lost 3, with 10 bases in between. This CDR3 is CASSRQGYTEAFF. The CDR3 DNA sequence: TGTGCCAGCAGTCGCCAGGGTTACACTGAAGCTTTCTTT.

J is TRBJ1-6 and V is TRBV10-1; D possibly corresponds to TRBD1 (5 bases). The germline CDR1 and CDR2 sequences are WNHNN and SYGVQD (reference sequence). The CDR3 is 16 amino acids. The V and J ends lost 7 bases and 6 bases respectively, with 19 bases between them. The chain's CDR3 is CASTRQPSWVNSPLHF. The CDR3 DNA sequence: TGCGCCAGCACAAGACAGCCGTCGTGGGTTAATTCACCCCTCCACTTT.

CDR3 nucleotides: TGTGCCATCAGTGAGTGGGGACAGGACGGAGCTAACTATGGCTACACCTTC. It encodes CAISEWGQDGANYGYTF. The V and J genes are TRBV10-3 and TRBJ1-2, with 8 bases identical to TRBD1. CDR3 size: 17 residues. CDR1 and CDR2 from the germline V gene are ENHRY and SYGVKD. Trimming removed 1 base from V and 0 bases from J; junction bases left unmatched: 7.

The rearrangement joins TRBV15 to TRBJ1-2, with D possibly TRBD1 on 5 matching bases. CDR1 LNHNV and CDR2 YYDKDF come from the germline V gene (reference sequence). Trimming removed 0 bases at V and 6 bases at J, with 11 bases between. The CDR3 extends over 14 amino acids. In DNA, the CDR3 is TGTGCCACCAGCAGAGAAGGCAGGGCTGATGGCTACACCTTC. Protein product: CATSREGRADGYTF.

V usage is TRBV18 and J usage is TRBJ2-7; perhaps TRBD1 as D (6 bases). This CDR3 region has 15 residues. V was pared by 6 bases and J by 0 bases, with 15 bases between. Germline V gene sequence: CDR1 KGHSH, CDR2 LQKENI. The CDR3 coding sequence is TGTGCCAGCTCGCCTCGGGACAAGAGCTCCTACGAGCAGTACTTC. It codes for CASSPRDKSSYEQYF.

This clone was seen a handful of times. The chain recombines TRBV28 with TRBJ1-2; 7 bases map to TRBD1. Looked up from germline, CDR1 is MDHEN and CDR2 is SYDVKM. The CDR3 is 17 amino acids. V trimming: 2 bases; J trimming: 3 bases; junction bases outside the gene matches: 12. CDR3 coding DNA: TGTGCCAGCAGTTTAATTGTGGAGGGGGCTGCGGACTATGGCTACACCTTC. The encoded protein is CASSLIVEGAADYGYTF.

The gene calls are TRBV18 and TRBJ1-5, with TRBD1 matching over 7 bases. In germline, CDR1 is KGHSH, CDR2 LQKENI. With V trimmed by 5 bases and J by 4 bases, 8 bases remained unmatched. CDR3 length equals 15 residues. The CDR3 coding sequence is TGTGCCAGCTCAGCGCAGGGGGTTGAGAATCAGCCCCAGCATTTT. Translation: CASSAQGVENQPQHF.

The chain couples TRBV3-1 (or the pseudogene TRBV3-2) to TRBJ2-3; D perhaps matches TRBD2 (6 bases). Germline CDR1 and CDR2: LGHDT and YNNKEL (reference sequence). Between the trimmed V and J ends, which lost 0 bases and 0 bases, there was a span of 13 bases. This CDR3 has 17 amino acids. CDR3 residues: CASSQDCDGGSTDTQYF. The CDR3 DNA is TGTGCCAGCAGCCAAGATTGTGACGGGGGTAGCACAGATACGCAGTATTTT.

The chain couples TRBV20-1 to TRBJ2-7; the match to TRBD1 covers 11 bases. In germline, CDR1 is DFQATT, CDR2 SNEGSKA (reference sequence). The CDR3 runs 14 residues. The J segment lost 5 bases and the V segment lost 3 bases, leaving 6 bases of the junction unmatched. CDR3: CSASTGQGAHEQYF. In nucleotides, the CDR3 is TGCAGTGCTAGTACTGGACAGGGGGCCCACGAGCAGTACTTC.

This clone was counted only a few times. The genes are TRBV9 and TRBJ2-5; 8 bases are a match to TRBD2. Germline CDR1 is SGDLS and CDR2 is YYNGEE. This CDR3 contains 14 residues. V gave up 0 bases and J gave up 6 bases; unmatched junction bases: 4. In nucleotides, the CDR3 is TGTGCCAGCAGCGTAGCGGGGGGGCCGAAGACCCAGTACTTC. It specifies CASSVAGGPKTQYF.

This clone was picked up one time. CDR3 nucleotides: TGTGCCAGCAGCTTATCTGGGGGGAAAGAGACCCAGTACTTC. Translating it yields CASSLSGGKETQYF. This rearrangement joins TRBV5-4 to TRBJ2-5; possibly TRBD2 for D (6 bases). Germline CDR1 and CDR2: SGHNT and YYREEE (reference sequence). With 2 bases removed from V and 3 bases from J, the gap between germline ends came to 11 bases. This CDR3 comprises 14 residues.

In its sample, this clone was seen once. This chain joins TRBV28 and TRBJ2-1; TRBD2 agrees at 7 bases. The CDR3 has 18 amino acids. With V trimmed by 2 bases and J by 7 bases, 17 bases remained unmatched. Germline-derived CDR1 and CDR2 are MDHEN and SYDVKM. CDR3 nucleotide sequence: TGTGCCAGCAGTTTACCGACCCCCGGGGGGAGAAGGGAAAATGAGCAGTTCTTC. This encodes CASSLPTPGGRRENEQFF.

This rearrangement joins TRBV4-3 to TRBJ2-7; TRBD1 aligns across 9 bases. The CDR3 sequence is 14 residues long. Germline CDR1 is LGHNA and CDR2 is YSLEER. Trimming at V came to 2 bases and at J to 7 bases, leaving 6 bases not matched to a gene. CDR3 protein: CASSQLQGAGEQYF. Written as DNA, the CDR3 is TGCGCCAGCAGCCAACTACAGGGGGCTGGAGAGCAGTACTTC.

The chain combines TRBV6-5 with TRBJ2-3; D possibly corresponds to TRBD1 (6 bases). The germline CDR1 and CDR2 sequences are MNHEY and SVGAGI. The CDR3 contains 14 residues. The V end was cut by 3 bases, the J end by 7 bases, with 14 bases between. This CDR3 is CASSYGVGGNTQYF. DNA of the CDR3: TGTGCCAGCAGTTATGGCGTAGGGGGTAATACGCAGTATTTT.

J is TRBJ2-3 and V is TRBV30; tentatively, D is TRBD1 (6 bases). CDR3 length: 15 amino acids. CDR1 is GTSNPN, CDR2 SVGIG, per germline (reference sequence). V was shortened by 0 bases and J by 0 bases, with 10 bases between the two germline ends. CDR3: CAWSVRGGSTDTQYF. The CDR3 coding sequence is TGTGCCTGGAGTGTCCGAGGGGGTAGCACAGATACGCAGTATTTT.

V and J are TRBV7-2 and TRBJ1-3; D is perhaps TRBD1 (6 bases). V was trimmed by 3 bases and J by 0 bases, leaving 12 bases between them. This CDR3 comprises 16 residues. Germline V CDR1 and CDR2: SGHTA, FQGNSA. The CDR3, as DNA: TGTGCCAGCAGCTTTAATCAGGGGTCCTCTGGAAACACCATATATTTT. This sequence encodes CASSFNQGSSGNTIYF.